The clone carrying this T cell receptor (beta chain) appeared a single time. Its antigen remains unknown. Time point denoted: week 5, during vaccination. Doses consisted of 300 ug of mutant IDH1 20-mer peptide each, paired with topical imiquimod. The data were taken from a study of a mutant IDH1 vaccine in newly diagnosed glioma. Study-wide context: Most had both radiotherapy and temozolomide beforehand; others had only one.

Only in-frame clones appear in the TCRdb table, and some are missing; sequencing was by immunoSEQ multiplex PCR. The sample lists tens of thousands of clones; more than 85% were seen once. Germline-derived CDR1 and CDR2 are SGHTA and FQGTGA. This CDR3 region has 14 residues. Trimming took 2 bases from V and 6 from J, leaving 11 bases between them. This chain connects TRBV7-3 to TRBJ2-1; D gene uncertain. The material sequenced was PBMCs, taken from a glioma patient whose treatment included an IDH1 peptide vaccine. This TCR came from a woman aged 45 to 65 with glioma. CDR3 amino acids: CASSLYGSVNEQFF. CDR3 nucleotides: TGTGCCAGCAGCTTATACGGCTCGGTCAATGAGCAGTTCTTC.